This is a list of T cell receptor beta chains from one sample in a study of blood T cell repertoires in COVID-19. Sequencing was performed with immunoSEQ multiplex PCR; in TCRdb, only in-frame clones are kept and a portion is missing. Of 150,000 to 200,000 clones in the sample, 85% to 90% were seen once. Sequences were obtained from peripheral blood. Receptors originate from a woman aged 80 or older with COVID-19, enrolled during active disease. Each CDR3 is given with its conserved first and last residue. Each record gives: J gene, V gene, CDR3 protein.

>TRBJ1-2|TRBV6-6
CASGSDSYNYGYTF
>TRBJ1-1|TRBV19
CASSRGDTEAFF
>TRBJ1-3|TRBV7-3
CASSLQGNSGNTIYF
>TRBJ2-1|TRBV5-5
CASSDGTSASSYNEQFF
>TRBJ2-7|TRBV6-1
CASSELGTGFTYEQYF
>TRBJ2-7|TRBV18
CASPEDGPRSLEQYF
>TRBJ1-4|TRBV7-2
CASSSGGGQGNEKLFF
>TRBJ2-3|TRBV7-2
CASSSLPWVAGVPDTQYF
>TRBJ1-3|TRBV28
CASSLIDRAGNTIYF
>TRBJ2-3|TRBV11-2
CASSFHTPQGDTQYF
>TRBJ2-2|TRBV5-1
CASSLRDTGELFF
>TRBJ1-5|TRBV7-8
CASSFSGDLSNQPQHF
>TRBJ2-7|TRBV14
CASSGGNYEQYF
>TRBJ1-1|TRBV5-6
CASSPVSGTEAFF
>TRBJ1-5|TRBV6-5
CASRGQDYQPQHF